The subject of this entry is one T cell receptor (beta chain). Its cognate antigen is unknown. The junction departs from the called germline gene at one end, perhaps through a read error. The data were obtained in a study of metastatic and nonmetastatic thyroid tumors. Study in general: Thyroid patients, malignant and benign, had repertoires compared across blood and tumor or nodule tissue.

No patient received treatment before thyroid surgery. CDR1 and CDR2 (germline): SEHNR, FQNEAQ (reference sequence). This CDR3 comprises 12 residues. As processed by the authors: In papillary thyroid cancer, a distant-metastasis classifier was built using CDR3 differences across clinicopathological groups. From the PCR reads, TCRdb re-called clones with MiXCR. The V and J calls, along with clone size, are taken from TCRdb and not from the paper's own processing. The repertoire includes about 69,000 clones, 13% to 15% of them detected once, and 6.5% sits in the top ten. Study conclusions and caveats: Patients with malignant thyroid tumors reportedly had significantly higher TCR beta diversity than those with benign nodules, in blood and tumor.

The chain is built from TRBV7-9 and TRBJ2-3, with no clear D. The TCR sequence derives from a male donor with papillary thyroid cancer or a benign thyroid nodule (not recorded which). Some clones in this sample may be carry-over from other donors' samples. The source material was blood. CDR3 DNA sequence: TGTGCCTGCAGCTTCGGGACAGATACGCAGTATTTT. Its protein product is CACSFGTDTQYF.